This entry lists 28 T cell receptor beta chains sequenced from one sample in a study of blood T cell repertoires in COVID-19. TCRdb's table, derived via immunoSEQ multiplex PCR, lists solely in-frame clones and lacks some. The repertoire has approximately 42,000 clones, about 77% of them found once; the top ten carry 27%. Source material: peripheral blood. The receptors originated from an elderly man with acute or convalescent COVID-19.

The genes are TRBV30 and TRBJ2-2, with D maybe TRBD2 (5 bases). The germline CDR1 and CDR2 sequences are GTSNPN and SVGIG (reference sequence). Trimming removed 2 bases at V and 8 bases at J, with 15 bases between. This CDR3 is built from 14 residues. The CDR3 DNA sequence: TGTGCCTGGAGTTTGGACTGGTCCGGGGGGGAGCTGTTTTTT. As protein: CAWSLDWSGGELFF. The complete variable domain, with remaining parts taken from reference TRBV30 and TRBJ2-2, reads SQTIHQWPATLVQPVGSPLSLECTVEGTSNPNLYWYRQAAGRGLQLLFYSVGIGQISSEVPQNLSASRPQDRQFILSSKKLLLSDSGFYLCAWSLDWSGGELFFGEGSRLTVL.

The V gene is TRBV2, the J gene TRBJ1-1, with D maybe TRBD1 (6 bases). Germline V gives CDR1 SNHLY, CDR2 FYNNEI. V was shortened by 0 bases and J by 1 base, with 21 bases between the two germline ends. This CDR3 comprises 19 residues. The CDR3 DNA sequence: TGTGCCAGCAGTGAAGCGCTTCCAGGGGTTGTGGTAACGAACACTGAAGCTTTCTTT. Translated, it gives CASSEALPGVVVTNTEAFF.

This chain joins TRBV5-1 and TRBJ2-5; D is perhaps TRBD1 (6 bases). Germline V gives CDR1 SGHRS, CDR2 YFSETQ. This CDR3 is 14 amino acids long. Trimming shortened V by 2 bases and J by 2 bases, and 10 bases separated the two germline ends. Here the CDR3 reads CASSFSGAQETQYF. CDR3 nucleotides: TGCGCCAGCAGCTTCTCAGGGGCACAAGAGACCCAGTACTTC.

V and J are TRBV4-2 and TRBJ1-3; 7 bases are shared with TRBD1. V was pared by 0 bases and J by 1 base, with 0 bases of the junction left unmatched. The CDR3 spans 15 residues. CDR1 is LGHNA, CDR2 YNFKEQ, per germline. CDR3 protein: CASSQDRGSGNTIYF. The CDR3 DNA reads TGTGCCAGCAGCCAAGACAGGGGGTCTGGAAACACCATATATTTT.

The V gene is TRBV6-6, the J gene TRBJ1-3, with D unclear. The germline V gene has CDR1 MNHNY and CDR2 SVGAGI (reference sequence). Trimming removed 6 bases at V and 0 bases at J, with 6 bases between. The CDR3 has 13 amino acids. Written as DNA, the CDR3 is TGTGCCAGCAGCCCTATCTCTGGAAACACCATATATTTT. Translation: CASSPISGNTIYF.

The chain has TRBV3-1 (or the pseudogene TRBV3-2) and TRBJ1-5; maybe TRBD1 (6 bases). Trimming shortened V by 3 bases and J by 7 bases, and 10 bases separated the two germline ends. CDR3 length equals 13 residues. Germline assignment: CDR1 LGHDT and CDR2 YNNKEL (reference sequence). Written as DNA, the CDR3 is TGTGCCAGCAGCCAGGTCAGGGGACAGCCCCAGCATTTT. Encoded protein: CASSQVRGQPQHF.

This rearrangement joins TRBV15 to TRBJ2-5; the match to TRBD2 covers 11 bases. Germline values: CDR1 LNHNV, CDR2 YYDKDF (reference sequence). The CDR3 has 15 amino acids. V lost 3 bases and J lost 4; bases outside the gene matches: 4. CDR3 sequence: CATSRDLAGGETQYF. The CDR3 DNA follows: TGTGCCACCAGCAGGGATCTAGCGGGAGGAGAGACCCAGTACTTC. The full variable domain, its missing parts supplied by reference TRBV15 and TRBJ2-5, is DAMVIQNPRYQVTQFGKPVTLSCSQTLNHNVMYWYQQKSSQAPKLLFHYYDKDFNNEADTPDNFQSRRPNTSFCFLDIRSPGLGDTAMYLCATSRDLAGGETQYFGPGTRLLVL.

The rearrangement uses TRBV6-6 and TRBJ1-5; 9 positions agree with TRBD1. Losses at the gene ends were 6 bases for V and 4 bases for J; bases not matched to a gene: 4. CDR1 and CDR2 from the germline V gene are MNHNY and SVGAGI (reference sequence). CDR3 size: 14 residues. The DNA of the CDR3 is TGTGCCAGCAGCTCCGGGACAGGGAATCAGCCCCAGCATTTT. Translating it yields CASSSGTGNQPQHF.

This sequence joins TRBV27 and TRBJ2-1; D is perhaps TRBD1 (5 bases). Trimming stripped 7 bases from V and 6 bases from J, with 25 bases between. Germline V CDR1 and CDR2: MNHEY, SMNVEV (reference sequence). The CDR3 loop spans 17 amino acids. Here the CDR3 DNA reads TGTGCCAGCATCGCCAGGGAAGGGGTAGCCCAAAGCAATGAGCAGTTCTTC. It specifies CASIAREGVAQSNEQFF.

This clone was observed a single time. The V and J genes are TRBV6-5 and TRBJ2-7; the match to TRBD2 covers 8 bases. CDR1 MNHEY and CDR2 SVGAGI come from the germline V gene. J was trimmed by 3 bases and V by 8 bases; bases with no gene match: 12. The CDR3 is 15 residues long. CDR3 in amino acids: CASQEAPGGDYEQYF. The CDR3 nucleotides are TGTGCCAGCCAGGAGGCTCCGGGGGGGGACTACGAGCAGTACTTC.

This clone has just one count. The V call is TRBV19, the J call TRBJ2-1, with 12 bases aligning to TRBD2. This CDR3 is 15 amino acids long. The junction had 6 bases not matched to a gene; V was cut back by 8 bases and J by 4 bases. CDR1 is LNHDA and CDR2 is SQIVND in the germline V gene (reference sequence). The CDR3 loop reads CASHALAGGYNEQFF. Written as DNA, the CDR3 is TGTGCCAGTCATGCACTAGCGGGAGGATACAATGAGCAGTTCTTC. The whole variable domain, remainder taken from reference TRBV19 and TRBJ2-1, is DGGITQSPKYLFRKEGQNVTLSCEQNLNHDAMYWYRQDPGQGLRLIYYSQIVNDFQKGDIAEGYSVSREKKESFPLTVTSAQKNPTAFYLCASHALAGGYNEQFFGPGTRLTVL.

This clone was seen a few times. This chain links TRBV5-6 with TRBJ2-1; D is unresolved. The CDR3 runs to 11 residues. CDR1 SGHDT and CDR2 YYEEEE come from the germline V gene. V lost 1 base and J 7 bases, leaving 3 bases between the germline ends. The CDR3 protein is CASSLYNEQFF. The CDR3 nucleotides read TGTGCCAGCAGCTTGTATAATGAGCAGTTCTTC.

For the CDR3, the DNA is TGTGCCAGTAGTATTATACAGGGCGGCTATGGCTACACCTTC. This sequence encodes CASSIIQGGYGYTF. This sequence joins TRBV19 and TRBJ1-2; D is possibly TRBD1 (6 bases). Germline V gene lookup returns CDR1 LNHDA and CDR2 SQIVND (reference sequence). The ends were cut back, 3 bases at V and 4 bases at J, with 12 bases in the middle. This CDR3 has 14 amino acids. The full variable domain, rest sourced from reference TRBV19 and TRBJ1-2, is DGGITQSPKYLFRKEGQNVTLSCEQNLNHDAMYWYRQDPGQGLRLIYYSQIVNDFQKGDIAEGYSVSREKKESFPLTVTSAQKNPTAFYLCASSIIQGGYGYTFGSGTRLTVV.

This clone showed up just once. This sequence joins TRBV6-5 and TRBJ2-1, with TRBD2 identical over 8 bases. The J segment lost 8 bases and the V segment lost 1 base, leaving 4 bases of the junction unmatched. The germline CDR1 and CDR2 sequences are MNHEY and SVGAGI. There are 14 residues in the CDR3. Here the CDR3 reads CASSYWGLGDEQFF. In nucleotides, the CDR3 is TGTGCCAGCAGTTACTGGGGACTAGGGGATGAGCAGTTCTTC.

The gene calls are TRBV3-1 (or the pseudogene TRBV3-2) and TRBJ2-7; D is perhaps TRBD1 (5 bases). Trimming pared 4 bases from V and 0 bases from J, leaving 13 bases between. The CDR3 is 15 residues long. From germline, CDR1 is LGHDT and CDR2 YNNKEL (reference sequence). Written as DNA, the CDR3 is TGTGCCAGCAGCCGCACCGGACAACACTCCTACGAGCAGTACTTC. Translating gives CASSRTGQHSYEQYF.

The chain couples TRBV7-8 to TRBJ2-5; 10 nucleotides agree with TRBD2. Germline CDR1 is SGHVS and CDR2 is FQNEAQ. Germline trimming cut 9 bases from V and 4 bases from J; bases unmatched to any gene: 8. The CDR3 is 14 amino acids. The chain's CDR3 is CARGPAGGRETQYF. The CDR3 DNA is TGTGCCAGGGGGCCAGCGGGAGGGCGAGAGACCCAGTACTTC.

The CDR3 sequence is CASSRGLAVDTQYF. The CDR3 DNA follows: TGTGCCAGTAGTAGAGGCCTAGCGGTAGATACGCAGTATTTT. J is TRBJ2-3 and V is TRBV19; 7 bases match TRBD2. The trim removed 4 bases at V and 5 bases at J, leaving 6 bases unmatched. Germline CDR1 and CDR2: LNHDA and SQIVND (reference sequence). This CDR3 region has 14 residues.

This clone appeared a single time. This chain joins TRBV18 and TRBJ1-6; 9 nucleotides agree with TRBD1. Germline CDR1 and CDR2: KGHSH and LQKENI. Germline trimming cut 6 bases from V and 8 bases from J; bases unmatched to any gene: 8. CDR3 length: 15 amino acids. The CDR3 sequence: CASSPWTGEDSPLHF. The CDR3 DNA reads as TGTGCCAGCTCCCCATGGACAGGGGAGGATTCACCCCTCCACTTT. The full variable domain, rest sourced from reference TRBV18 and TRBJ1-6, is NAGVMQNPRHLVRRRGQEARLRCSPMKGHSHVYWYRQLPEEGLKFMVYLQKENIIDESGMPKERFSAEFPKEGPSILRIQQVVRGDSAAYFCASSPWTGEDSPLHFGNGTRLTVT.

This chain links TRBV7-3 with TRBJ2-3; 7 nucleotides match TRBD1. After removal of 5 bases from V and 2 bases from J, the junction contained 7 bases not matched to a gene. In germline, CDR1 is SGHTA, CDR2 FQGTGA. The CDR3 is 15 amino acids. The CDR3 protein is CASSPGGSHTDTQYF. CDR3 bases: TGTGCCAGCAGCCCAGGGGGTAGCCACACAGATACGCAGTATTTT.

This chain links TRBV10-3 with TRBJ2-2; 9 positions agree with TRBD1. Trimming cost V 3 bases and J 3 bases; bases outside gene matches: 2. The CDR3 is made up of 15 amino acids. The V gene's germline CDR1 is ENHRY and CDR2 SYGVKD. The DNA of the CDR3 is TGTGCCATCAGTGAAAGGGACAGGGACACCGGGGAGCTGTTTTTT. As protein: CAISERDRDTGELFF.

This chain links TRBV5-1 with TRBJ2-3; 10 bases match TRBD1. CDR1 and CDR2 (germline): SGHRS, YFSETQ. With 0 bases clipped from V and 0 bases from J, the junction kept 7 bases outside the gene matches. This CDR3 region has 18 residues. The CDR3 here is CASSLGFGQGVSTDTQYF. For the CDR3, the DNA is TGCGCCAGCAGCTTGGGTTTTGGACAGGGGGTAAGCACAGATACGCAGTATTTT.

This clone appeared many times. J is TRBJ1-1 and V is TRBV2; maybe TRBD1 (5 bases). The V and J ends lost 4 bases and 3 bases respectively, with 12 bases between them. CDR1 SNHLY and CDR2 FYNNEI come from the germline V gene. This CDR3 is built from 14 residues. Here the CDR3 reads CASSAQGLDTEAFF. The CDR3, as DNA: TGTGCCAGCAGTGCGCAGGGATTGGACACTGAAGCTTTCTTT.

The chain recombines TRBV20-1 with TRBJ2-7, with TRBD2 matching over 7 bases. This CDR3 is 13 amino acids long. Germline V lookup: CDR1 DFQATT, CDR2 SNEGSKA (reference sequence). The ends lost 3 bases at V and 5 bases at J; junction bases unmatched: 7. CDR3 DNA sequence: TGCAGTGCTAGTTCGGGAGGCCCCAACGAGCAGTACTTC. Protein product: CSASSGGPNEQYF.

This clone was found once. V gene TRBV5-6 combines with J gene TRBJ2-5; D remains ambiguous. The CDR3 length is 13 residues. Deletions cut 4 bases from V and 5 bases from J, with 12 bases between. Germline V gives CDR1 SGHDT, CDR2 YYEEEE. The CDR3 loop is CASSMRAGETQYF. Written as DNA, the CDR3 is TGTGCCAGCAGCATGCGAGCCGGGGAGACCCAGTACTTC.

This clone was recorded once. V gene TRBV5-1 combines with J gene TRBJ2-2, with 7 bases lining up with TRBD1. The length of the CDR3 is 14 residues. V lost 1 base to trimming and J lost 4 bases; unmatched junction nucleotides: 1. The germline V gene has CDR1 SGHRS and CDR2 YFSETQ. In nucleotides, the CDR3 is TGCGCCAGCAGCTTGACAGGGGTCACCGGGGAGCTGTTTTTT. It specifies CASSLTGVTGELFF.

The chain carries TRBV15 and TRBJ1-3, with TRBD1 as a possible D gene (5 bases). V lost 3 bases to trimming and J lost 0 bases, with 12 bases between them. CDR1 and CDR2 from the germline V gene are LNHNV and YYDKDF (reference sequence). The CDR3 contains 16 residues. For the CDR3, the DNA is TGTGCCACCAGCAGGTCGACAGCCATCTCTGGAAACACCATATATTTT. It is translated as CATSRSTAISGNTIYF. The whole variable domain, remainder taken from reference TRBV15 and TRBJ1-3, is DAMVIQNPRYQVTQFGKPVTLSCSQTLNHNVMYWYQQKSSQAPKLLFHYYDKDFNNEADTPDNFQSRRPNTSFCFLDIRSPGLGDTAMYLCATSRSTAISGNTIYFGEGSWLTVV.

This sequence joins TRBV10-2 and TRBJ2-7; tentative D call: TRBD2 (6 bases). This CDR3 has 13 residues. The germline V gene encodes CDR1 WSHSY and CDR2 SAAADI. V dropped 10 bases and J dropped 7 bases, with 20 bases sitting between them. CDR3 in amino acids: CATTPGRHEEQYF. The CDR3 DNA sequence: TGCGCCACCACTCCAGGGAGGCATGAAGAGCAGTACTTC.

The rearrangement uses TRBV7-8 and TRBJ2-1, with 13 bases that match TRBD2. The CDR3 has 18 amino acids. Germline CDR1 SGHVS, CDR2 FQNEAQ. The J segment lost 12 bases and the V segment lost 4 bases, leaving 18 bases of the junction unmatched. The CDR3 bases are TGTGCCAGCAGCTCTTTGGGACTAGCGGGAACTACAATGATTTGGCAGTTCTTC. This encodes CASSSLGLAGTTMIWQFF.